The 27 T cell receptor beta chains listed next were all sequenced from one sample in a study of liver allograft versus peripheral blood T cells. In the study overall: Comparative analysis was performed on T cell receptor repertoires from transplanted livers and from recipients' peripheral blood.

TCRdb ran MiXCR on the reads and lists one entry per CDR3 protein. The table includes some 9,000 distinct CDR3 sequences, just over 20% detected once. These TCRs come from a human patient who had a liver transplant. Some T cells may have come from the graft donor.

The J gene is TRBJ2-3, the V gene TRBV20-1; TRBD2 is a possible D gene (6 bases). V dropped 0 bases and J dropped 5 bases, with 12 bases sitting between them. The germline V gene has CDR1 DFQATT and CDR2 SNEGSKA (reference sequence). The CDR3 consists of 14 residues. The CDR3 DNA follows: TGCAGTGCTAGAGATTCCGGGGGAATAGATACGCAGTATTTT. As protein: CSARDSGGIDTQYF.

On this clonotype: A much larger clone is a single base away; this may be a read error. This chain links TRBV6-6 with TRBJ2-7; 9 bases match TRBD1. With V trimmed by 2 bases and J by 1 base, 12 bases remained unmatched. Germline V gene lookup returns CDR1 MNHNY and CDR2 SVGAGI (reference sequence). This CDR3 has 18 amino acids. The CDR3 sequence is CASSYRLRVGTGSYEQYF. CDR3 nucleotide sequence: TGTGCCAGCAGTTACCGTCTTAGAGTCGGGACAGGGTCCTACGAGCAGTACTTC.

As regards this clonotype: This sequence may be a read error, since a much larger clone differs from it by one base. The rearrangement links TRBV13 to TRBJ1-6; 10 bases agree with TRBD1. V was pared by 6 bases and J by 9 bases, with 11 bases of the junction left unmatched. There are 16 residues in the CDR3. Germline V gene sequence: CDR1 PRHDT, CDR2 FYEKMQ (reference sequence). The CDR3 DNA reads as TGTGCCAGCAGTCTTTACCCCGGGACAGGGGTTTCACCCCTCCACTTT. This gives the protein CASSLYPGTGVSPLHF.

In its sample, this clonotype is medium-sized. The chain carries TRBV7-2 and TRBJ2-1; a possible D gene is TRBD1 (6 bases). This CDR3 comprises 11 residues. The germline V gene encodes CDR1 SGHTA and CDR2 FQGNSA. V dropped 0 bases and J dropped 13 bases, with 7 bases sitting between them. CDR3 in amino acids: CASSLAGAQFF. The CDR3 region has the DNA TGTGCCAGCAGCTTAGCGGGGGCACAGTTCTTC. Filled out from reference TRBV7-2 and TRBJ2-1, the complete variable domain reads GAGVSQSPSNKVTEKGKDVELRCDPISGHTALYWYRQSLGQGLEFLIYFQGNSAPDKSGLPSDRFSAERTGGSVSTLTIQRTQQEDSAVYLCASSLAGAQFFGPGTRLTVL.

This clonotype was seen a single time. The rearrangement links TRBV6-1 to TRBJ2-5; 11 positions agree with TRBD2. Germline V gene sequence: CDR1 MNHNS, CDR2 SASEGT. The J segment lost 8 bases and the V segment lost 4 bases, leaving 9 bases of the junction unmatched. CDR3 size: 15 residues. The CDR3 reads CASSVAGGGRNTQYF. The CDR3 nucleotides read TGTGCCAGCAGTGTAGCGGGAGGGGGCAGGAATACCCAGTACTTC.

Only one count was recorded for this clonotype. Just one base apart from a much larger clone, this may be a read error. The chain combines TRBV6-5 with TRBJ1-1; TRBD1 is a possible D gene (5 bases). CDR1 is MNHEY and CDR2 is SVGAGI in the germline V gene. V lost 0 bases, J lost 4 bases, and 15 bases lay in between. The CDR3 sequence is 16 residues long. The CDR3 is CASSYSTTPGGTEAFF. In DNA, the CDR3 is TGTGCCAGCAGTTACTCGACAACCCCTGGGGGCACTGAAGCTTTCTTT.

By sample fraction, this clonotype is medium-sized. This chain joins TRBV24-1 and TRBJ2-5, with 11 positions matching TRBD2. Germline V lookup: CDR1 KGHDR, CDR2 SFDVKD. V was clipped by 3 bases and J by 4 bases; unmatched bases: 6. There are 16 residues in the CDR3. CDR3 protein: CATSDSSGRATETQYF. The CDR3 nucleotides are TGTGCCACCAGTGATAGTAGCGGGAGGGCCACAGAGACCCAGTACTTC.

V and J are TRBV28 and TRBJ1-5; the D is unclear. Deletions cut 6 bases from V and 3 bases from J, with 12 bases between. The CDR3 has 14 amino acids. From germline, CDR1 is MDHEN and CDR2 SYDVKM. CDR3 nucleotide sequence: TGTGCCAGCAGCCGGGCGGCCATCAATCAGCCCCAGCATTTT. Its protein product is CASSRAAINQPQHF.

This rearrangement joins TRBV20-1 to TRBJ2-5; D unresolved. V was pared by 8 bases and J by 7 bases, with 20 bases between. Germline assignment: CDR1 DFQATT and CDR2 SNEGSKA (reference sequence). This CDR3 is built from 13 residues. The CDR3 sequence: CSTLSPNGGTQYF. Here the CDR3 DNA reads TGCAGTACCCTTAGTCCCAACGGCGGGACCCAGTACTTC.

This clonotype was seen only a few times. At one end the junction does not follow the germline gene, possibly because of a read error. The rearrangement links TRBV19 to TRBJ2-7, with D hard to call. The germline gives CDR1 LNHDA, CDR2 SQIVND (reference sequence). This CDR3 is 13 amino acids long. This CDR3 is CASSIVPGRVLEF. In DNA, the CDR3 is TGTGCCAGTAGTATAGTCCCCGGTCGAGTTCTTGAATTC.

By proportion, this clonotype is medium-sized. The chain has TRBV19 and TRBJ2-3, with TRBD1 matching over 7 bases. Germline values: CDR1 LNHDA, CDR2 SQIVND (reference sequence). CDR3 length: 14 residues. The junction had 4 bases not matched to a gene; V was cut back by 3 bases and J by 4 bases. The CDR3 loop reads CASSIRQGSDTQYF. The DNA of the CDR3 is TGTGCCAGTAGTATCCGACAGGGATCAGATACGCAGTATTTT.

This clonotype was counted between two and nine times. This chain links TRBV6-2 or TRBV6-3 with TRBJ1-5; D remains unclear. The CDR3 runs to 15 residues. Trimming pared 7 bases from V and 7 bases from J, leaving 20 bases between. Per the germline V gene, CDR1 is MNHEY and CDR2 is SVGEGT. This CDR3 reads CASTFDTGGGQPQHF. CDR3 nucleotide sequence: TGTGCCAGCACCTTCGATACCGGAGGTGGACAGCCCCAGCATTTT.

This clonotype is deemed medium-sized. The chain is built from TRBV18 and TRBJ1-3; D is undetermined. The CDR3 is made up of 13 amino acids. Trimming removed 5 bases from V and 2 bases from J, with 7 bases in between. Germline values: CDR1 KGHSH, CDR2 LQKENI. CDR3: CASSSEPGNTIYF. The DNA for the CDR3 is TGTGCCAGCTCATCCGAACCTGGAAACACCATATATTTT.

This clonotype was counted at least ten times. The chain is built from TRBV28 and TRBJ2-3; D is uncertain. CDR3 length: 12 residues. The germline gives CDR1 MDHEN, CDR2 SYDVKM. V gave up 5 bases and J gave up 3 bases, with 6 bases separating them. Here the CDR3 reads CASSPPTDTQYF. As DNA, the CDR3 is TGTGCCAGCAGTCCCCCAACAGATACGCAGTATTTT.

CDR3 residues: CSANGDGSTDTQYF. DNA for the CDR3: TGCAGTGCTAATGGCGACGGAAGCACAGATACGCAGTATTTT. V is TRBV20-1 and J is TRBJ2-3, with unresolved D. Germline CDR1 DFQATT, CDR2 SNEGSKA (reference sequence). Trimming removed 4 bases at V and 0 bases at J, with 11 bases between. This CDR3 is 14 amino acids long.

This clonotype was seen at least ten times. This chain joins TRBV7-2 and TRBJ2-7; 7 bases fit TRBD2. This CDR3 contains 15 residues. In germline, CDR1 is SGHTA, CDR2 FQGNSA. J was trimmed by 1 base and V by 3 bases; bases with no gene match: 6. CDR3 sequence: CASSLRAGESYEQYF. DNA for the CDR3: TGTGCCAGCAGCTTGAGGGCGGGGGAATCCTACGAGCAGTACTTC.

Points on this clonotype: This may be a read error, as it is one base from a much larger clone. The V and J genes are TRBV6-2 or TRBV6-3 and TRBJ1-5; 8 nucleotides agree with TRBD1. CDR3 length: 14 amino acids. V gave up 6 bases and J gave up 7 bases; unmatched junction bases: 8. CDR1 and CDR2 from the germline V gene are MNHEY and SVGEGT. The CDR3 here is CASSHGQGQQPQHF. CDR3 nucleotides: TGTGCCAGCAGCCATGGACAGGGCCAGCAGCCCCAGCATTTT.

This clonotype was found many times. CDR3 sequence: CAWRDRTEAFF. The CDR3 nucleotides are TGTGCCTGGAGAGACAGGACTGAAGCTTTCTTT. The rearrangement links TRBV30 to TRBJ1-1, with a tentative D call TRBD1 (6 bases). CDR1 GTSNPN and CDR2 SVGIG come from the germline V gene (reference sequence). The length of the CDR3 is 11 residues. V shed 3 bases and J shed 5 bases, with 7 bases lying between them.

This clonotype turned up a few times. CDR3 loop: CASRRGAGYQETQYF. Written as DNA, the CDR3 is TGTGCCAGCCGCAGGGGGGCGGGGTACCAAGAGACCCAGTACTTC. The J gene is TRBJ2-5, the V gene TRBV12-3 or TRBV12-4; the D gene is possibly TRBD1 (7 bases). Trimming took off 8 bases at V and 0 bases at J, with 16 bases between the two ends. This CDR3 spans 15 amino acids.

This clonotype is medium-sized. This chain joins TRBV15 and TRBJ2-3; 7 bases align to TRBD2. The CDR3 sequence is 16 residues long. With 8 bases clipped from V and 1 base from J, the junction kept 12 bases outside the gene matches. CDR1 and CDR2 (germline): LNHNV, YYDKDF (reference sequence). The chain's CDR3 is CATVGRVGGGTDTQYF. The DNA of the CDR3 is TGTGCCACCGTCGGTCGGGTGGGAGGGGGCACAGATACGCAGTATTTT.

This rearrangement joins TRBV27 to TRBJ2-5, with D unclear. CDR1 is MNHEY, CDR2 SMNVEV, per germline (reference sequence). This CDR3 is built from 12 residues. Trimming pared 6 bases from V and 5 bases from J, leaving 10 bases between. The CDR3: CASSFLEETQYF. The CDR3 coding sequence is TGTGCCAGCAGCTTTCTGGAGGAGACCCAGTACTTC.

There are a few counts of this clonotype. The chain couples TRBV9 to TRBJ2-3, with a tentative D call TRBD1 (5 bases). Trimming shortened V by 1 base and J by 3 bases, and 12 bases separated the two germline ends. Germline V gene data show CDR1 as SGDLS and CDR2 as YYNGEE. The CDR3 spans 15 residues. The CDR3 loop reads CASSVRQGGTDTQYF. CDR3 sequence (DNA): TGTGCCAGCAGCGTACGTCAGGGTGGGACAGATACGCAGTATTTT.

This clonotype is categorized as medium-sized. The J gene is TRBJ1-1, the V gene TRBV18; 11 bases fit TRBD1. The CDR3 runs 16 residues. V gave up 3 bases and J gave up 1 base; unmatched junction bases: 4. Germline lookup yields CDR1 KGHSH and CDR2 LQKENI. CDR3 amino acids: CASSPRTGGSNTEAFF. The CDR3 DNA is TGTGCCAGCTCACCTCGGACAGGGGGCTCGAACACTGAAGCTTTCTTT.

This clonotype is labeled as medium-sized. The CDR3 region has the DNA TGTGCCTGGAATCCTACTGGCAGCACAGATACGCAGTATTTT. It specifies CAWNPTGSTDTQYF. The chain couples TRBV30 to TRBJ2-3, with D unresolved. CDR1 is GTSNPN, CDR2 SVGIG, per germline (reference sequence). V gave up 4 bases and J gave up 0 bases, with 11 bases separating them. The CDR3 is 14 residues long.

Relative to its sample, this clonotype is medium-sized. The chain links TRBV18 to TRBJ1-4; D is perhaps TRBD1 (5 bases). Germline V gene lookup returns CDR1 KGHSH and CDR2 LQKENI. V lost 3 bases to trimming and J lost 0 bases, with 17 bases between them. The CDR3 is 18 residues long. This CDR3 is CASSPYAATGTTNEKLFF. CDR3 sequence (DNA): TGTGCCAGCTCACCGTATGCGGCAACAGGAACAACTAATGAAAAACTGTTTTTT.

This sequence joins TRBV5-1 and TRBJ2-3; 9 bases are shared with TRBD2. The CDR3 covers 19 residues. CDR1 SGHRS and CDR2 YFSETQ come from the germline V gene. The V and J ends lost 4 bases and 5 bases, in that order; junction bases with no gene match: 20. The DNA of the CDR3 is TGCGCCAGCAGCCGCGTCGGCTTAGCGGGGGAAGACGTAGGAGATACGCAGTATTTT. It specifies CASSRVGLAGEDVGDTQYF.

Comments on this clonotype: This sequence may be a read error, since a much larger clone differs from it by one base. The chain couples TRBV28 to TRBJ2-5; perhaps TRBD2 as D (6 bases). The DNA end is a closer match to TRBJ2-1, so the J assignment may be wrong. In germline, CDR1 is MDHEN, CDR2 SYDVKM. The CDR3 is 18 amino acids. CDR3 bases: TGTGCCAGCAGTTCCACCCGGGGGAGCAGAGAAAACCAAGAGACCCAGTTCTTC. Encoded protein: CASSSTRGSRENQETQFF.